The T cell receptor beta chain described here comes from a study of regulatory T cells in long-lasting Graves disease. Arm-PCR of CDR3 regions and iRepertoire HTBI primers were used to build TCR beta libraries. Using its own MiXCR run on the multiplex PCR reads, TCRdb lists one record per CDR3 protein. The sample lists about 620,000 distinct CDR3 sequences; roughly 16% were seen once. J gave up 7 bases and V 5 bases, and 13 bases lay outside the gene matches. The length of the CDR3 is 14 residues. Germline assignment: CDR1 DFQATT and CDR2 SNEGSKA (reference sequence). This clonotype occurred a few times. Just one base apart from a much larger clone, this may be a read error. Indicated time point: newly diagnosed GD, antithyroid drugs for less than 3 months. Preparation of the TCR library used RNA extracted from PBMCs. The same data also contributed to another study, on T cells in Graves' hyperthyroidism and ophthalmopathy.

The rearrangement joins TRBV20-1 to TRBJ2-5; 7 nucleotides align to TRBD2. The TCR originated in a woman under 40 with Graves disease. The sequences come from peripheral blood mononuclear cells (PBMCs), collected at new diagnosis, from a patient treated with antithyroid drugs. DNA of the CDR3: TGCAGTGCTTTTCCGGGACTAACAATGGGGACCCAGTACTTC. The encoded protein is CSAFPGLTMGTQYF.